The present entry profiles one T cell receptor beta chain with its context. Here immunoSEQ multiplex PCR was the method, and the copy in TCRdb shows in-frame clones only, minus some. The top ten hold 2.9% of the sample, which has about 69,000 clones, roughly 84% seen once. CDR3 length equals 14 residues. Trimming cost V 0 bases and J 6 bases, with 11 bases left between them. Germline V gene sequence: CDR1 SNHLY, CDR2 FYNNEI. The sample belongs to a study of control samples from healthy donors and cancer patients. Input material: PBMCs. This chain joins TRBV2 and TRBJ1-2, with D unresolved. The sequence was collected from a woman aged 45-60 years with lung cancer. The CDR3 nucleotides read TGTGCCAGCAGTGAAGCGCGTTGGGAGAATGGCTACACCTTC. Translating it yields CASSEARWENGYTF.